A selection of T cell receptor beta chains follows, all from one sample in a study of CD8 T cells in Susac syndrome. TCRdb re-derived calls from the immunoSEQ multiplex PCR reads in MiXCR, one entry per CDR3 protein. In the table there are a few hundred thousand distinct CDR3 sequences, 95% of which are singletons. The specimen sequenced was CD4+ T cells from PBMCs. All receptors derive from a human donor with multiple sclerosis. CDR3s include the opening cysteine and the closing phenylalanine or tryptophan. A D gene is named only where the DNA matches it firmly. Only part of the rows carry a size: once, few, many, or a class if the clone is expanded.

d_call clone_size j_call v_call cdr3_nt cdr3_aa
- - TRBJ2-1 TRBV7-2 TGTGCCAGCAGCCGGGCCCCCGGGAGCTCCTACAATGAGCAGTTCTTC CASSRAPGSSYNEQFF
TRBD1 - TRBJ2-3 TRBV7-2 TGTGCCAGCAGCCCGGACAGGGCGAGCACAGATACGCAGTATTTT CASSPDRASTDTQYF
- - TRBJ2-1 TRBV20-1 TGCAGTGCTAGGACTAGTTACAATGAGCAGTTCTTC CSARTSYNEQFF
- - TRBJ1-6 TRBV9 TGTGCCAGCAGCGTAGCAGGGGTCGGGTCACCCCTCCACTTT CASSVAGVGSPLHF
- - TRBJ1-1 TRBV5-1 TGCGCCAGCAGCTTTACCGGGAAACTGAACACTGAAGCTTTCTTT CASSFTGKLNTEAFF
- - TRBJ1-5 TRBV27 TGTGCCAGCAGTTCCTTACAGGGAGGGGGTCAGCCCCAGCATTTT CASSSLQGGGQPQHF
- once TRBJ1-5 TRBV20-1 TGCAGTGCTAGGGGGCATGGGCAGCCCCAGCATTTT CSARGHGQPQHF
TRBD2 - TRBJ2-7 TRBV29-1 TGCAGCGCTCAGGCCCCGGGACTAGCGATAGGCGAGCAGTACTTC CSAQAPGLAIGEQYF
- - TRBJ2-7 TRBV28 TGTGCCAGCACCGGGCAAGGTCGGTACGAGCAGTACTTC CASTGQGRYEQYF
TRBD2 - TRBJ2-7 TRBV5-6 TGTGCCAGCAGCTTGGGCGATAGGCGGCTAGCGGGAGACGAGCAGTACTTC CASSLGDRRLAGDEQYF
TRBD1 - TRBJ2-1 TRBV27 TGTGCCAGCAGTTCGACAGGGTATGAGCAGTTCTTC CASSSTGYEQFF
- once TRBJ2-3 TRBV2 TGTGCCAGCAGTGTCATCACAGATACGCAGTATTTT CASSVITDTQYF
TRBD2 once TRBJ2-3 TRBV29-1 TGCAGCGTTGTATATGTAGCGGGAGTTACAGATACGCAGTATTTT CSVVYVAGVTDTQYF
- once TRBJ1-1 TRBV12-3/TRBV12-4 TGTGCCAGCAGCGGACTAGCTGAAGCTTTCTTT CASSGLAEAFF
- - TRBJ2-7 TRBV12-3/TRBV12-4 TGTGCCAGCACCCACCGAAACTACGAGCAGTACTTC CASTHRNYEQYF
- - TRBJ2-2 TRBV28 TGTGCCAGCAGTGAGGAGATCGGGGAGCTGTTTTTT CASSEEIGELFF
- - TRBJ2-1 TRBV5-6 TGTGCCAGCAGCTCCCCCCTAGAGAGCTCCTACAATGAGCAGTTCTTC CASSSPLESSYNEQFF
- - TRBJ1-4 TRBV20-1 TGCAGTGCTAGGCAACAGCTGGCGAATGAAAAACTGTTTTTT CSARQQLANEKLFF
- - TRBJ1-1 TRBV9 TGTGCCAGCAGCGTAGGTTGGAGGGCACGAACTGAAGCTTTCTTT CASSVGWRARTEAFF
TRBD2 - TRBJ2-4 TRBV29-1 TGCAGCGCCCTGGGGGGGGTGGCCAAAAACATTCAGTACTTC CSALGGVAKNIQYF
- - TRBJ2-3 TRBV29-1 TGCAGCGCCCGGGACATCAACACAGATACGCAGTATTTT CSARDINTDTQYF
TRBD1 - TRBJ1-1 TRBV12-3/TRBV12-4 TGTGCCAGCAGACCGGGACAGGGGGTGGGGAACACTGAAGCTTTCTTT CASRPGQGVGNTEAFF
- once TRBJ2-1 TRBV19 TGTGCCGCAGGTGGCGAGGGTACAGGGCGCAATGAGCAGTTCTTC CAAGGEGTGRNEQFF
TRBD2 - TRBJ2-7 TRBV3-1 TGTGCCAGCAGCCAAGAATCGTGGCTAGCGGGACCCAAGAACTACGAGCAGTACTTC CASSQESWLAGPKNYEQYF
- - TRBJ2-1 TRBV30 TGTGCCTGGAGGTCCGGGACCTTGACATACAATGAGCAGTTCTTC CAWRSGTLTYNEQFF
- - TRBJ2-7 TRBV28 TGTGCCAGCAGCCAGAAGTTCTACGAGCAGTACTTC CASSQKFYEQYF
TRBD1 - TRBJ2-7 TRBV5-1 TGCGCCAGCGGACAGGGCCCCTACGAGCAGTACTTC CASGQGPYEQYF
- - TRBJ1-1 TRBV29-1 TGCAGCGTCCTATCCCGTCTATCGGACACTGAAGCTTTCTTT CSVLSRLSDTEAFF
- - TRBJ2-7 TRBV30 TGTGCCTGGGGGGACGGTGTGACAATCGAGCAGTACTTC CAWGDGVTIEQYF
- - TRBJ2-7 TRBV10-3 TGTGCCATCAGTCCTTCGGGAGACTACGAGCAGTACTTC CAISPSGDYEQYF
- - TRBJ1-4 TRBV6-6 TGTGCCAGCAGTTACAGCACAACTAATGAAAAACTGTTTTTT CASSYSTTNEKLFF
- - TRBJ2-3 TRBV24-1 TGTGCCACCGTTGCGATACAGGAGTACACAGATACGCAGTATTTT CATVAIQEYTDTQYF
- - TRBJ1-2 TRBV20-1 TGCAGTGCTAGAGATTTTCAGTCCGACAGTTCAGGCTACACCTTC CSARDFQSDSSGYTF
- - TRBJ2-7 TRBV20-1 TGCAGTGCTAGAGACAGGTTGGTCCACGAGCAGTACTTC CSARDRLVHEQYF
TRBD1 - TRBJ2-1 TRBV6-5 TGTGCCAGCAGTTACCTGGGACAGGGGGCACGGGAGCAGTTCTTC CASSYLGQGAREQFF
- - TRBJ2-6 TRBV9 TGTGCCAGCAGCGTAGACTCGGGGACAACCATGGCCGGGGCCAACGTCCTGACTTTC CASSVDSGTTMAGANVLTF